The 2 T cell receptor beta chains in this list originate from one sample, sequenced in a study. TCRdb recomputed calls from the RT-PCR reads with MiXCR, one row per CDR3 protein. The table has more than 550,000 distinct CDR3 sequences, 14% seen once. Sequencing used memory CD4+ T cells from blood. The receptors stem from a female donor in good health, serving as a healthy control.

The chain uses TRBV7-3 and TRBJ1-1, with D possibly matching TRBD1 (5 bases). The CDR3 is 14 amino acids. V lost 5 bases and J lost 3, with 13 bases in between. Germline loops: CDR1 SGHTA, CDR2 FQGTGA. In nucleotides, the CDR3 is TGTGCCAGCAGCCGTCAGCAGGGCGACACTGAAGCTTTCTTT. It specifies CASSRQQGDTEAFF.

This clonotype was observed many times. The rearrangement links TRBV6-2 or TRBV6-3 to TRBJ2-5; D is possibly TRBD2 (5 bases). CDR1 and CDR2 from the germline V gene are MNHEY and SVGEGT. The CDR3 loop spans 15 amino acids. Trimming removed 7 bases from V and 2 bases from J, with 17 bases in between. CDR3 nucleotide sequence: TGTGCCAGCACTGTCCGAGGGTTCCGTCAAGAGACCCAGTACTTC. It is translated as CASTVRGFRQETQYF.